Detailed here is one TCR beta chain. This record comes from a study of blood T cell repertoires in COVID-19. Followed over time, Seattle patients had been enrolled while infection was active. In the original processing: From reference gene primer amplification, estimates of nucleated cell counts were derived. The protocol was immunoSEQ multiplex PCR, while the TCRdb copy is restricted to in-frame clones and leaves out a portion. Clonal size and the V and J genes are those of that table, whereas D and trimming came from the DNA. The sample yields about 55,000 clones, approximately 90% seen once. The sequence derives from a man between 40 and 49 years old with COVID-19, enrolled during active disease. Sequencing used peripheral blood.

This CDR3 reads CATSDWAGGETQYF. CDR3 nucleotide sequence: TGTGCCACCAGTGATTGGGCAGGGGGGGAGACCCAGTACTTC. The chain is built from TRBV24-1 and TRBJ2-5, with D maybe TRBD1 (7 bases). V was cut by 2 bases and J by 5 bases, with 11 bases left in between. Germline V gives CDR1 KGHDR, CDR2 SFDVKD. This CDR3 region has 14 residues.